The source of this T cell receptor (beta chain) is a study of shared clonotypes between healthy human individuals. CD45RO-negative, CCR7-positively selected cells formed the naive CD8 fraction, excluding terminally differentiated effector memory CD45RA+ cells. Adult donors, all healthy and HIV-negative, had no recent acute infections or vaccinations. Germline lookup yields CDR1 MNHEY and CDR2 SMNVEV (reference sequence). The V end was cut by 3 bases, the J end by 4 bases, with 16 bases between. CDR3 length equals 15 residues. The data were produced by immunoSEQ multiplex PCR, yet TCRdb's version contains in-frame clones alone and is incomplete. The data contain approximately 650,000 clones, 95% to 96% of them singletons.

This TCR was recovered from a woman aged 25 to 39 in good health. V and J are TRBV27 and TRBJ2-7; D might be TRBD2 (6 bases). The sample taken for sequencing was naive CD8+ T cells sorted from blood. Here the CDR3 DNA reads TGTGCCAGCAGTTTCACGACTAGAACTTTATACGAGCAGTACTTC. It translates to CASSFTTRTLYEQYF.